This record covers a single TCR beta chain. Antigen: not known. This CDR3 is built from 13 residues. Germline assignment: CDR1 SGHAT and CDR2 FQNNGV. V was cut by 5 bases and J by 1 base, with 6 bases left in between. A multiplex PCR was run with 60 Vbeta primers and 13 Jbeta primers. Produced via immunoSEQ multiplex PCR; TCRdb's table is partial and in-frame only. Altogether roughly 130,000 clones are present, under 70% being singletons, with the ten largest covering more than 1.5%. These data belong to a study of cytomegalovirus exposure and HLA in healthy donors. Study outcomes and limitations: Analyzed later, most CMV-associated TCR beta chains appeared HLA-restricted. The study flagged some 180 TCR beta chains as cytomegalovirus-associated. In a later analysis, specific HLA alleles were associated with some 16,000 TCR beta sequences at a 0.05 false discovery rate.

The sample was PBMCs. This chain joins TRBV11-2 and TRBJ1-3; the D is unclear. The source is a man aged 18 to 29 in good health and CMV-seronegative. The CDR3 sequence: CASSIPSGNTIYF. For the CDR3, the DNA is TGTGCCAGCAGCATCCCTTCTGGAAACACCATATATTTT.